The entry below describes one TCR beta chain. What it binds is not known. The germline gene is not matched at one end of the junction; a read error may be the cause. This entry is derived from a study of graft-versus-host responses after intestinal transplantation. Study details: All recipients were given anti-thymocyte globulin induction, and tacrolimus and steroids were then administered for roughly 3 years. Study outcomes and limitations: Peak GvH clone levels in circulation were associated with early post-transplant HvG declines. In recipient marrow, GvH clones were found, and some appeared first in ileum or blood. Where graft-donor T cell macrochimerism was present, patients had high graft-versus-host to host-versus-graft clonal ratios in allografts.

CDR1 and CDR2 (germline): KGHSH, LQKENI. This CDR3 region has 12 residues. TCRdb's copy holds only in-frame clones and misses some; the assay was immunoSEQ multiplex PCR. The data contain 50,000 to 55,000 clones, around 89% of them singletons. The source is a human donor who was the organ donor for an intestinal transplant. The chain employs TRBV18 and TRBJ2-3; D ambiguous. The starting material was unstimulated CD4+ T cells sorted from spleen or lymph node cells, obtained before transplant. CDR3 sequence (DNA): TGTGCCAGCTCACCACCCGCAGATACGCCGTATTTT. It is translated as CASSPPADTPYF. The full variable domain, its missing parts supplied by reference TRBV18 and TRBJ2-3, is NAGVMQNPRHLVRRRGQEARLRCSPMKGHSHVYWYRQLPEEGLKFMVYLQKENIIDESGMPKERFSAEFPKEGPSILRIQQVVRGDSAAYFCASSPPADTPYFGPGTRLTVL.